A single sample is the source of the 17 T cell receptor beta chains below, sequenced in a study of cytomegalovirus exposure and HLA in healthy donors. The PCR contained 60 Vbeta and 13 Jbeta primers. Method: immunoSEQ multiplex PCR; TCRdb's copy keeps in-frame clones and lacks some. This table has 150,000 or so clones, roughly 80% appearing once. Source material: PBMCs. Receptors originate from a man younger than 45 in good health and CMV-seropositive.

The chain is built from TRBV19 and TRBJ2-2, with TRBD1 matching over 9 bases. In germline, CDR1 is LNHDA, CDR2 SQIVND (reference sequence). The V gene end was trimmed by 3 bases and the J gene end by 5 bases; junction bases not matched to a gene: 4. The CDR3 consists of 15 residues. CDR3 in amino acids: CASSMGTGYTGELFF. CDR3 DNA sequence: TGTGCCAGTAGTATGGGGACAGGGTATACCGGGGAGCTGTTTTTT.

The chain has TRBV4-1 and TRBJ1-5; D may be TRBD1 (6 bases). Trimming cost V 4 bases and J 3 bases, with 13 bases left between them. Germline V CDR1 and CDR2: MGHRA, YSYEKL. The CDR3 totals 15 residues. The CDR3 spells CASSPRGIDNQPQHF. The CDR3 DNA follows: TGCGCCAGCAGCCCCAGGGGAATCGACAATCAGCCCCAGCATTTT.

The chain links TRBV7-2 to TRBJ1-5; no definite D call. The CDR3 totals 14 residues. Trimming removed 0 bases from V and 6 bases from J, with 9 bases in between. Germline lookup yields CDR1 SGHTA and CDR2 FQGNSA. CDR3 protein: CASSLAQVSQPQHF. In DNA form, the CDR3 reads TGTGCCAGCAGCTTAGCGCAGGTCTCTCAGCCCCAGCATTTT.

CDR3 in amino acids: CASSASYRVVSGNTIYF. The CDR3 bases are TGTGCCAGCAGCGCTTCCTACAGGGTAGTGTCTGGAAACACCATATATTTT. This sequence joins TRBV9 and TRBJ1-3; possible D gene TRBD1, 6 bases. The CDR3 has 17 residues. With 3 bases removed from V and 1 base from J, the gap between germline ends came to 17 bases. Germline V gives CDR1 SGDLS, CDR2 YYNGEE.

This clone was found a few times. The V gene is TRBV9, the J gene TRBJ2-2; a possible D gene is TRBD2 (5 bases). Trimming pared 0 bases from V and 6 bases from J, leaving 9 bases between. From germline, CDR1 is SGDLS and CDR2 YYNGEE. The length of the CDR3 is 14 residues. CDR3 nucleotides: TGTGCCAGCAGCGTAGCGACGGGATCCGGGGAGCTGTTTTTT. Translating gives CASSVATGSGELFF.

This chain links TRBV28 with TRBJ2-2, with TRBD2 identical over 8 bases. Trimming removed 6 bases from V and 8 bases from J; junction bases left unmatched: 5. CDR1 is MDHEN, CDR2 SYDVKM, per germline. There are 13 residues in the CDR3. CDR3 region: CASSPGGPGELFF. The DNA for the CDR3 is TGTGCCAGCAGCCCGGGAGGGCCTGGGGAGCTGTTTTTT.

CDR3 protein: CASSFFHYRDRQYLSAIYF. The CDR3 DNA follows: TGTGCCAGCAGCTTCTTTCACTACCGGGACAGACAGTATCTCTCTGCCATATATTTT. This chain links TRBV11-2 with TRBJ1-3; TRBD1 aligns across 7 bases. V trimming: 3 bases; J trimming: 11 bases; junction bases outside the gene matches: 25. The germline V gene has CDR1 SGHAT and CDR2 FQNNGV. The CDR3 extends over 19 amino acids.

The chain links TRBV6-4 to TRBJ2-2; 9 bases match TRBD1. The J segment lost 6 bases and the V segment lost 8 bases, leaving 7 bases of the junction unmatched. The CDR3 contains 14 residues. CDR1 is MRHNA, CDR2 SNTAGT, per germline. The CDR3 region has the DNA TGTGCCAGCTCGAAGACAGGGGGGGCCGGGGAGCTGTTTTTT. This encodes CASSKTGGAGELFF.

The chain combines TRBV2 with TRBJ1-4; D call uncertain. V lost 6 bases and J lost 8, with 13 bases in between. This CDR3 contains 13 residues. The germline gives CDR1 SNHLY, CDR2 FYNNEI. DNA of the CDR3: TGTGCCAGCAGAGCGGAGGCCGCAGAAAAACTGTTTTTT. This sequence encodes CASRAEAAEKLFF.

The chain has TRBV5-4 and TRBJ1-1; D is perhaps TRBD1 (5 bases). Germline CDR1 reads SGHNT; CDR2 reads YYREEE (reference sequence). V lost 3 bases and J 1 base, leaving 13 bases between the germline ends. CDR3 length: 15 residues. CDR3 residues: CASSSLRGRNTEAFF. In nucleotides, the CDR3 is TGTGCCAGCAGCTCATTAAGGGGCCGGAACACTGAAGCTTTCTTT.

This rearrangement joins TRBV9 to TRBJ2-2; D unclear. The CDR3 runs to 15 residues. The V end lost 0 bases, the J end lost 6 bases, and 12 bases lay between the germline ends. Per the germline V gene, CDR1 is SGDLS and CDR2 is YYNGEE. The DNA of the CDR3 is TGTGCCAGCAGCGTAGCGTCACGGGTGCCCGGGGAGCTGTTTTTT. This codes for CASSVASRVPGELFF.

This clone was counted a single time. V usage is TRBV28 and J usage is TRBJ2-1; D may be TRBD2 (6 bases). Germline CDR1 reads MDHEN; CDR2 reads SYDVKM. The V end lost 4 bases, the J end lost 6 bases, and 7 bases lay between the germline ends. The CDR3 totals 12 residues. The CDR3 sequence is CASSWRANEQFF. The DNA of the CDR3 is TGTGCCAGCAGTTGGAGGGCCAATGAGCAGTTCTTC.

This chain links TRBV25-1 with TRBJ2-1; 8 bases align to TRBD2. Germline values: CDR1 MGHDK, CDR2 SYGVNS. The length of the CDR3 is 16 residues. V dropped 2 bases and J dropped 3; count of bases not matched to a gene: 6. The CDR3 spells CASSEAGGSGYNEQFF. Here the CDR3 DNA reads TGTGCCAGCAGTGAAGCGGGGGGCTCAGGCTACAATGAGCAGTTCTTC.

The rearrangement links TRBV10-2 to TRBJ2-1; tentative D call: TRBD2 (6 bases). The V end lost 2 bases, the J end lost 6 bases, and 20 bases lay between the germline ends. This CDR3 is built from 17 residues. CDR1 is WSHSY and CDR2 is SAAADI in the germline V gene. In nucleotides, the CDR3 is TGCGCCAGCAGTGAGGGGCTAGCGAATTTCTTACTCAATGAGCAGTTCTTC. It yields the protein CASSEGLANFLLNEQFF.

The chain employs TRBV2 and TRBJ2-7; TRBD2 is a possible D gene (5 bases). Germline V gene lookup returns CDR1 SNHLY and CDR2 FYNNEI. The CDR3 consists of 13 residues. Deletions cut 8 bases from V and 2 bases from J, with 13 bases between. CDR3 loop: CASLQDSTYEQYF. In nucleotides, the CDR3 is TGTGCCAGCCTCCAGGACTCCACCTACGAGCAGTACTTC. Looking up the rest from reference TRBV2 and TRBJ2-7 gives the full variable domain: EPEVTQTPSHQVTQMGQEVILRCVPISNHLYFYWYRQILGQKVEFLVSFYNNEISEKSEIFDDQFSVERPDGSNFTLKIRSTKLEDSAMYFCASLQDSTYEQYFGPGTRLTVT.

CDR3 sequence reads: CASSEGTEHQPQHF. DNA of the CDR3: TGTGCCAGCAGTGAAGGGACAGAGCATCAGCCCCAGCATTTT. The chain is built from TRBV6-4 and TRBJ1-5; 7 nucleotides match TRBD1. The CDR3 is 14 residues long. V shed 3 bases and J 5 bases; nucleotides not matched to a gene: 4. CDR1 and CDR2 (germline): MRHNA, SNTAGT.

The CDR3 loop is CASSFPATSGSYEQYF. The CDR3 nucleotides read TGTGCCAGCAGTTTTCCCGCGACTAGCGGGAGCTACGAGCAGTACTTC. This sequence joins TRBV28 and TRBJ2-7, with 12 bases matching TRBD2. V gave up 3 bases and J gave up 3 bases; unmatched junction bases: 6. The CDR3 loop spans 16 amino acids. CDR1 MDHEN and CDR2 SYDVKM come from the germline V gene.